The 13 T cell receptor beta chains below come from one sample, sequenced in a study of CD8 T cells in ankylosing spondylitis. TCRdb called the 5' RACE reads again in MiXCR, with one record for every CDR3 protein. Of roughly 260,000 distinct CDR3 sequences in the sample, 15% to 20% were seen once. Sequencing input: blood, either unsorted or a sorted T cell fraction (not recorded which). The receptors originated from a male donor with ankylosing spondylitis or in good health (not recorded which).

J is TRBJ2-2 and V is TRBV12-3 or TRBV12-4; D is unresolved. This CDR3 is 12 amino acids long. The germline V and J ends were trimmed by 8 bases and 7 bases, with 11 bases remaining between them. This CDR3 reads CASRAEIGELFF. The DNA of the CDR3 is TGTGCCAGCCGGGCGGAGATCGGGGAGCTGTTTTTT.

This clonotype has more than one count but fewer than ten. The rearrangement uses TRBV24-1 and TRBJ2-3; 7 positions match TRBD1. Germline loops: CDR1 KGHDR, CDR2 SFDVKD. Trimming cost V 4 bases and J 2 bases; bases outside gene matches: 2. The CDR3 sequence is 14 residues long. The CDR3 region is CATSDGQDTDTQYF. The CDR3 DNA reads TGTGCCACCAGTGACGGACAGGACACAGATACGCAGTATTTT.

The V and J genes are TRBV7-8 and TRBJ1-6, with TRBD1 matching over 7 bases. CDR3 length: 13 residues. Unmatched junction bases numbered 5, after V lost 8 bases and J lost 7 bases. Germline values: CDR1 SGHVS, CDR2 FQNEAQ. The CDR3 reads CASQTGNNSPLHF. In nucleotides, the CDR3 is TGTGCCAGCCAGACAGGGAACAATTCACCCCTCCACTTT.

This clonotype was seen repeatedly, ten times or more. V and J are TRBV27 and TRBJ1-2; the match to TRBD1 covers 9 bases. The CDR3 length is 14 residues. V gave up 4 bases and J gave up 2 bases; unmatched junction bases: 2. Germline V lookup: CDR1 MNHEY, CDR2 SMNVEV (reference sequence). The CDR3 nucleotides read TGTGCCAGCAGTTCCGGGACAGGGAACTATGGCTACACCTTC. Encoded protein: CASSSGTGNYGYTF.

The J gene is TRBJ2-4, the V gene TRBV12-3 or TRBV12-4; D may match TRBD1 or TRBD2 (5 bases each). The length of the CDR3 is 13 residues. V was clipped by 7 bases and J by 7 bases, with 14 bases between them. The CDR3 here is CASTWGSNNIQYF. CDR3 coding DNA: TGTGCCAGCACTTGGGGGTCGAACAACATTCAGTACTTC.

This clonotype was counted a few times. In DNA form, the CDR3 reads TGTGCCAGCAGCTTGGGACAAAACAACTATGGCTACACCTTC. Its protein product is CASSLGQNNYGYTF. V is TRBV5-6 and J is TRBJ1-2; D is unclear. The germline gives CDR1 SGHDT, CDR2 YYEEEE. The CDR3 sequence is 14 residues long. V shed 0 bases and J shed 2 bases, with 8 bases lying between them.

The chain carries TRBV9 and TRBJ2-3; D gene uncertain. This CDR3 has 14 residues. V lost 0 bases and J lost 7, with 12 bases in between. Germline lookup yields CDR1 SGDLS and CDR2 YYNGEE. The CDR3 region has the DNA TGTGCCAGCAGCGTAGGGGGTCAACCGAATACGCAGTATTTT. It is translated as CASSVGGQPNTQYF.

This clonotype turned up a few times. The V and J genes are TRBV4-2 and TRBJ2-5; 9 bases map to TRBD1. CDR1 is LGHNA, CDR2 YNFKEQ, per germline. J gave up 4 bases and V 4 bases, and 19 bases lay outside the gene matches. The CDR3 covers 19 residues. CDR3 protein: CASSPKMRQGVSSLETQYF. The CDR3 DNA follows: TGTGCCAGCAGCCCGAAGATGCGACAGGGGGTCAGTTCATTAGAGACCCAGTACTTC.

On this clonotype: This may arise from a read error, as a much more abundant clone is one base away. This rearrangement joins TRBV12-3 or TRBV12-4 to TRBJ1-6; no clear D. The CDR3 length is 11 residues. V lost 3 bases and J 7 bases, leaving 1 base between the germline ends. CDR3 bases: TGTGCCAGCAGTTTCAATTCACCCCTCCACTTT. Translation gives CASSFNSPLHF.

The chain couples TRBV2 to TRBJ2-2, with 8 bases fitting TRBD1. The germline CDR1 and CDR2 sequences are SNHLY and FYNNEI. CDR3 length: 13 residues. V trimming: 11 bases; J trimming: 6 bases; junction bases outside the gene matches: 8. CDR3 protein: CAGTQGESGELFF. DNA of the CDR3: TGTGCCGGCACACAGGGGGAGTCCGGGGAGCTGTTTTTT.

The CDR3 loop reads CASSAHNTETQYF. CDR3 nucleotide sequence: TGTGCCAGCAGTGCGCACAATACAGAGACCCAGTACTTC. The chain joins TRBV6-1 to TRBJ2-5, with no clear D. V was shortened by 4 bases and J by 4 bases, with 10 bases between the two germline ends. This CDR3 region has 13 residues. Germline lookup yields CDR1 MNHNS and CDR2 SASEGT.

The V and J genes are TRBV7-2 and TRBJ1-1, with D maybe TRBD1 (5 bases). Per germline, CDR1 SGHTA and CDR2 FQGNSA. CDR3 length: 14 residues. V lost 5 bases, J lost 7 bases, and 17 bases lay in between. Here the CDR3 reads CASSLYRGRIEAFF. As DNA, the CDR3 is TGTGCCAGCAGCCTATACCGGGGACGGATTGAAGCTTTCTTT. The whole variable domain, remainder taken from reference TRBV7-2 and TRBJ1-1, is GAGVSQSPSNKVTEKGKDVELRCDPISGHTALYWYRQSLGQGLEFLIYFQGNSAPDKSGLPSDRFSAERTGGSVSTLTIQRTQQEDSAVYLCASSLYRGRIEAFFGQGTRLTVV.

V gene TRBV14 combines with J gene TRBJ2-2; 8 bases are shared with TRBD1. After removal of 4 bases from V and 1 base from J, the junction contained 5 bases not matched to a gene. The CDR3 spans 16 residues. Germline values: CDR1 SGHDN, CDR2 FVKESK. The CDR3 DNA is TGTGCCAGCAGCCGCGCAGGGACAGGGAACACCGGGGAGCTGTTTTTT. Translated: CASSRAGTGNTGELFF.